This TCR beta chain was identified during a study of Ad26.COV2.S vaccination and SARS-CoV-2 variants. General study points: The analyses of TCR breadth and depth may have understated the size of total T cell responses. While placebo recipients had lower spike-specific TCR breadth, vaccine recipients had more. Those who received vaccine or placebo ended up with similar non-spike TCR breadth.

Assay: immunoSEQ multiplex PCR; the TCRdb copy retains only in-frame clones and omits some. The table has hundreds of thousands of clones, just over 90% seen once. As to this clone: What it binds is unknown.

Trimming shortened V by 3 bases and J by 6 bases, and 15 bases separated the two germline ends. Per germline, CDR1 DFQATT and CDR2 SNEGSKA (reference sequence). The CDR3 sequence is 13 residues long. The chain joins TRBV20-1 to TRBJ2-7; D might be TRBD1 or TRBD2, each matching 5 bases. This receptor was obtained from a human donor who had recovered from COVID-19. The material was peripheral blood, obtained after recovery from COVID-19. The CDR3 region is CSASFLRGSEQYF. CDR3 coding DNA: TGCAGTGCTAGTTTTTTGAGGGGTAGCGAGCAGTACTTC.